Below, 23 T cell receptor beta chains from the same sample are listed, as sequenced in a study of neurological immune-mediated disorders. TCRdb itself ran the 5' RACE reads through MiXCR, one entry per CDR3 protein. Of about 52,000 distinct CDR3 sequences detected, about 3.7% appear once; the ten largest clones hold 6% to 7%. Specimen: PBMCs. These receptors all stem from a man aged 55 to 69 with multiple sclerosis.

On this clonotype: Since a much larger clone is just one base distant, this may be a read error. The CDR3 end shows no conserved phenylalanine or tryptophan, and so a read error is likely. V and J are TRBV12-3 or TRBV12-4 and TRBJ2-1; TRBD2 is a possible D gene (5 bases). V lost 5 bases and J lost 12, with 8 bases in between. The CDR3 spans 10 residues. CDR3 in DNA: TGTGCCAGCAGTGAGGGAGCGCAGTTCTGC. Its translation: CASSEGAQFC.

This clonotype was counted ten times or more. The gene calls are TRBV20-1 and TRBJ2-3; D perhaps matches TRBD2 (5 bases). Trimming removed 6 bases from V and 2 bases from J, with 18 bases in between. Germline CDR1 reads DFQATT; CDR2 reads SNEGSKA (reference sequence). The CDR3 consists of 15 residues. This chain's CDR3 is CSATGNLETTDTQYF. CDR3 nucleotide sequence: TGCAGTGCCACCGGGAACTTAGAAACCACAGATACGCAGTATTTT.

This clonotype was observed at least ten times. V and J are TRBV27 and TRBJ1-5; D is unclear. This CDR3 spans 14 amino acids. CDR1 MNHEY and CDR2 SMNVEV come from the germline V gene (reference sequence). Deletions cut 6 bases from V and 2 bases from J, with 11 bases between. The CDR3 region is CASSLTHGNQPQHF. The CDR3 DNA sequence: TGTGCCAGCAGCCTCACACACGGCAATCAGCCCCAGCATTTT.

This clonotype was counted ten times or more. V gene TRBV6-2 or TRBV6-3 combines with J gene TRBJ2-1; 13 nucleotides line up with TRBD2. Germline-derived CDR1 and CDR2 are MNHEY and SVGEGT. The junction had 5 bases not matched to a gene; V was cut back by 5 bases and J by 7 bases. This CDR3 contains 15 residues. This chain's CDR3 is CASSTSGGAGNEQFF. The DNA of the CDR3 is TGTGCCAGCAGTACTAGCGGGGGGGCCGGTAATGAGCAGTTCTTC.

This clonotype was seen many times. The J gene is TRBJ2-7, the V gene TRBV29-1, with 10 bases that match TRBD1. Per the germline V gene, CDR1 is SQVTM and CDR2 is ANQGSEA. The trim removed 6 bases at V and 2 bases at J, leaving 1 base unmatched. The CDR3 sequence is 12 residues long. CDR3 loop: CSVGTGAYEQYF. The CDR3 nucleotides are TGCAGCGTGGGGACAGGGGCCTACGAGCAGTACTTC.

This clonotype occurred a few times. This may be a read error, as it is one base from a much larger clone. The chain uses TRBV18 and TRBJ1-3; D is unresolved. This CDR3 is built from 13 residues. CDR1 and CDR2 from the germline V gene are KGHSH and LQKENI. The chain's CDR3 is CASSPLDGKTIYF. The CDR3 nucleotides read TGTGCCAGCTCACCGCTGGATGGAAAAACCATATATTTT.

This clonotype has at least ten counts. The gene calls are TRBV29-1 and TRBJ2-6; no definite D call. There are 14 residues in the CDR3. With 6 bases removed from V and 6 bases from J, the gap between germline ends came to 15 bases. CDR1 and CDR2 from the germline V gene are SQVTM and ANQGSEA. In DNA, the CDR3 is TGCAGCGTAACCCTCACGATCCCGGCCAACGTCCTGACTTTC. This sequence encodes CSVTLTIPANVLTF.

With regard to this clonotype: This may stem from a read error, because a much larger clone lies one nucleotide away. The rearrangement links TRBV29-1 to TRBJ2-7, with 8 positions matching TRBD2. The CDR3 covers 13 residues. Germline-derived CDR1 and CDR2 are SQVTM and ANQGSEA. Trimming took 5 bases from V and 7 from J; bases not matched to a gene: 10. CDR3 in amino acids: CSVLEREFKEQYF. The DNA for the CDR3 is TGCAGCGTTCTGGAGCGGGAGTTTAAAGAGCAGTACTTC.

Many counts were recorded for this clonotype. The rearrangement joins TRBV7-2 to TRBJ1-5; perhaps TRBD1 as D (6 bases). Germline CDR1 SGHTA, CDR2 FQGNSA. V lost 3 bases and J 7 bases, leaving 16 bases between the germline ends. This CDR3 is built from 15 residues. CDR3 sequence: CASSLIGGAGQPQHF. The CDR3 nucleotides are TGTGCCAGCAGCTTGATCGGGGGCGCGGGACAGCCCCAGCATTTT.

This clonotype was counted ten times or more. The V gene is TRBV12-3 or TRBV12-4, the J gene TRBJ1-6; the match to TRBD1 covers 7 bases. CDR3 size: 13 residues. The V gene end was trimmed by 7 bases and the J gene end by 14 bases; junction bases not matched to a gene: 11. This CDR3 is CASKRRGAWTLHF. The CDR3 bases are TGTGCCAGCAAGCGCAGGGGGGCTTGGACCCTCCACTTT.

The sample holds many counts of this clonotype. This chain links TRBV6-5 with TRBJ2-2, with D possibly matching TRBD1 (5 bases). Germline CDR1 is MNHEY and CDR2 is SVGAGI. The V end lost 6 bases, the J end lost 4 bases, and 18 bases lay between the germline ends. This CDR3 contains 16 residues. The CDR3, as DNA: TGTGCCAGCAGCCTTTCCAGGGCACGACGCACCGGGGAGCTGTTTTTT. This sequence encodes CASSLSRARRTGELFF.

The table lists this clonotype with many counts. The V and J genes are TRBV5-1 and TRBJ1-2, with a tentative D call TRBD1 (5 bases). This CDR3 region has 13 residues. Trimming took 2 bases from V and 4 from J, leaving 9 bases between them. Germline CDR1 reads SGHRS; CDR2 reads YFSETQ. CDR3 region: CASSFRVSYGYTF. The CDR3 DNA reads TGCGCCAGCAGCTTCAGGGTGAGCTATGGCTACACCTTC.

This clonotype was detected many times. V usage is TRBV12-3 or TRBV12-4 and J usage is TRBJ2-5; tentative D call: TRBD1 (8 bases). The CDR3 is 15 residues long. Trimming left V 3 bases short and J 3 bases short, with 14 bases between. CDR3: CASSFDRGGEETQYF. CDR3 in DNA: TGTGCCAGCAGTTTCGACAGGGGAGGGGAAGAGACCCAGTACTTC.

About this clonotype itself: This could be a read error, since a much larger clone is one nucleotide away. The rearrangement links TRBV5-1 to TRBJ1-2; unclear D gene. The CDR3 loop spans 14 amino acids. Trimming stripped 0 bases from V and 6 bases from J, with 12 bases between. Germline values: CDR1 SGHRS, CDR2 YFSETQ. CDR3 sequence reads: CASSLGKEQDGYTF. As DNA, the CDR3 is TGCGCCAGCAGCTTGGGGAAGGAGCAGGATGGCTACACCTTC.

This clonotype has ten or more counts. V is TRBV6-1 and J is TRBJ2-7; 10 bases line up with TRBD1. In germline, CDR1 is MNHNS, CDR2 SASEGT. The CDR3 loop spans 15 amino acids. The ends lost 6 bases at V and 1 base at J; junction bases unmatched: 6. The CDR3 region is CASRAPGQGSYEQYF. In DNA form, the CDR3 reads TGTGCCAGCAGGGCCCCGGGACAGGGGTCCTACGAGCAGTACTTC.

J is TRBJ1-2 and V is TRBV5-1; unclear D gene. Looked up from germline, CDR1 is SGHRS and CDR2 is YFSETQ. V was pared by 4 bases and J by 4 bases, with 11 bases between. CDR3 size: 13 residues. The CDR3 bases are TGCGCCAGCAGCGCCGGGAAAGGCTATGGCTACACCTTC. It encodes CASSAGKGYGYTF.

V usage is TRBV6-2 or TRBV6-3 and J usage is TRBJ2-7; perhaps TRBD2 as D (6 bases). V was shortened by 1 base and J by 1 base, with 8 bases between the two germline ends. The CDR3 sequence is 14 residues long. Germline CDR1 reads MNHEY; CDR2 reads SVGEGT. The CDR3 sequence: CASSYYGGSYEQYF. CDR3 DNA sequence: TGTGCCAGCAGTTACTATGGGGGGTCCTACGAGCAGTACTTC.

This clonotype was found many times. CDR3 DNA sequence: TGTGCCAGCAGCCCCATTCGGGCTGCATACAATGAGCAGTTCTTC. It yields the protein CASSPIRAAYNEQFF. The chain combines TRBV7-2 with TRBJ2-1; D is ambiguous. The CDR3 spans 15 residues. Germline loops: CDR1 SGHTA, CDR2 FQGNSA. The V gene lost 5 bases and the J gene lost 4 bases, with 15 bases spanning the gap.

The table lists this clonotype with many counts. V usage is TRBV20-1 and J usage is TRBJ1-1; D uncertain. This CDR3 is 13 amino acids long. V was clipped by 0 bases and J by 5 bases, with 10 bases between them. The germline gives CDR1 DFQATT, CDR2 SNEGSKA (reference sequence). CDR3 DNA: TGCAGTGCTAGAGATGGACGACGGACTGAAGCTTTCTTT. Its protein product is CSARDGRRTEAFF.

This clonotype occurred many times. This CDR3 is CASSMDSYEQYF. The CDR3 region has the DNA TGCGCCAGCAGCATGGACAGTTACGAGCAGTACTTC. This rearrangement joins TRBV5-1 to TRBJ2-7; D is perhaps TRBD1 (6 bases). This CDR3 comprises 12 residues. Trimming stripped 4 bases from V and 4 bases from J, with 9 bases between. CDR1 and CDR2 from the germline V gene are SGHRS and YFSETQ.

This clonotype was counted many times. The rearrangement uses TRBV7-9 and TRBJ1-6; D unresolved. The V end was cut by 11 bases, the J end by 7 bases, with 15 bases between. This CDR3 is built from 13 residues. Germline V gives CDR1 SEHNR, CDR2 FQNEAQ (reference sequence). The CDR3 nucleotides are TGTGCCTGCGAGGGAGGAATAAATTCACCCCTCCACTTT. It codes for CACEGGINSPLHF.

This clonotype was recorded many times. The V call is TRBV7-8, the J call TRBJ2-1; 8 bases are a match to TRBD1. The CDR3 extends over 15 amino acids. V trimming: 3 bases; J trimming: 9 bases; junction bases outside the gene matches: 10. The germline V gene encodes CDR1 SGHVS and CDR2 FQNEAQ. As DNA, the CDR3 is TGTGCCAGCAGCTTGCGACGGACAGGGCTCGGTGAGCAGTTCTTC. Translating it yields CASSLRRTGLGEQFF.

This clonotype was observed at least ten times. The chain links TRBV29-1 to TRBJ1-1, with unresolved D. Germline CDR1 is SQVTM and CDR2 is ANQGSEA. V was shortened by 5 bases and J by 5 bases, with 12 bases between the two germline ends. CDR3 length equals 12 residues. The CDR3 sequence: CSVSPRRTEAFF. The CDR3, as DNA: TGCAGCGTTTCCCCACGGCGAACTGAAGCTTTCTTT.